This T cell receptor (beta chain) was identified in a study of T and B cells in COVID-19 patients. Study-level background: Median age was 34 years in the recovered cohort and 67 years in the active-infection cohort. Of approximately 19 active-infection patients, some 11 were critically ill with mechanical ventilation or extracorporeal membrane oxygenation. Study-wide results and limits: Exclusive to the recovered cohort were thousands of TCR clusters, 31 of them with low generation probability. Active COVID-19 showed highly clonal TRB repertoires; recovery showed diversity and richness above healthy donors.

Each TRB amplification used roughly 230-550 ng of genomic DNA from blood. TRB rearrangements were amplified by multiplex PCR with BIOMED2 TRB-A/B primers. TCRdb re-called the multiplex PCR reads through MiXCR, storing one row per CDR3 protein. The profile covers more than 15,000 distinct CDR3 sequences, with just over 35% appearing a single time and 15% to 20% taken by the ten largest. With regard to this clonotype: Its antigen is unknown.

V gave up 0 bases and J gave up 8 bases, with 13 bases separating them. CDR3 length: 15 residues. Germline assignment: CDR1 MNHEY and CDR2 SMNVEV (reference sequence). The TCR sequence derives from a human donor with active COVID-19. The sample was blood. The chain couples TRBV27 to TRBJ2-2; maybe TRBD1 (5 bases). The CDR3 bases are TGTGCCAGCAGTTTATCGTTGCGGACACCAGGGGAGCTGTTTTTT. It specifies CASSLSLRTPGELFF.